This T cell receptor (beta chain) was captured by sequencing in a study of CD8+ T cells in alopecia areata. Researchers took lesional scalp punch biopsies and peripheral blood from people who were alopecia areata patients. Study outcomes and limitations: Patients showed less clear TCR sequence sharing than mice, possibly partly because of HLA diversity. Affected scalp, especially in alopecia totalis/universalis, had a higher clonality than normal scalp did.

Sequencing relied on a cDNA template that was reverse transcribed from extracted RNA. The protocol was immunoSEQ multiplex PCR, while the TCRdb copy is restricted to in-frame clones and leaves out a portion. The table has about 110,000 clones, about 60% seen once; the top ten hold around 23%. Remarks on this clone: Its matching antigen is unknown.

The specimen was NKG2D-low CD8+ T cells sorted from blood. This receptor was obtained from a human donor with alopecia areata.

The CDR3 DNA follows: TGTGCCAGCATCCCACTCGGAGGCCAAGAGACCCAGTACTTC. This sequence encodes CASIPLGGQETQYF. The V call is TRBV7-9, the J call TRBJ2-5; D possibly corresponds to TRBD2 (5 bases). Per the germline V gene, CDR1 is SEHNR and CDR2 is FQNEAQ (reference sequence). The CDR3 length is 14 residues. Between the trimmed V and J ends, which lost 7 bases and 1 base, there was a span of 13 bases.